The text below deals with one T cell receptor (beta chain). Its specificity is not known. Data came from immunoSEQ multiplex PCR; TCRdb stores just in-frame clones and leaves some out. The sample carries 70,000 to 95,000 clones, 90% recorded once. This sample was included in a study of T cell responses to AZD1222 COVID-19 vaccine. Whole-study results and caveats: Spike was spanned by vaccine-associated CD4 TCRs, which were dominant at 160-218 and 743-854. Donors, mostly white British, included more females; clonal diversity was possibly underestimated.

This CDR3 comprises 14 residues. Germline CDR1 MNHEY, CDR2 SVGEGT. With 4 bases removed from V and 7 bases from J, the gap between germline ends came to 14 bases. This sample comprised peripheral blood, obtained 28 days after the second AZD1222 dose. This sequence joins TRBV6-2 or TRBV6-3 and TRBJ2-1, with D tentatively TRBD1 (5 bases). The sequence was obtained from an adult who received the AZD1222 COVID-19 vaccine. Here the CDR3 reads CASSSQALRNEQFF. CDR3 nucleotides: TGTGCCAGCAGTTCACAGGCATTGCGAAATGAGCAGTTCTTC.